A selection of T cell receptor beta chains follows, all from one sample in a study of neurological immune-mediated disorders. TCRdb ran MiXCR on the 5' RACE reads and lists one entry per CDR3 protein. Of about 50,000 distinct CDR3 sequences in the sample, approximately 10% were seen once. The source material was PBMCs. These TCRs come from an older man with HTLV-1-associated myelopathy (HAM/TSP). Each CDR3 is given with its conserved first and last residue. The D gene is left open where the match is weak. Part of the rows lack a size; the others show once, few, many or a class for expanded clones.

clone_size	j_call	v_call	d_call	cdr3_nt	cdr3_aa
many	TRBJ2-7	TRBV12-3/TRBV12-4	TRBD2	TGTGCCAGCAGTTTAAGCGGGAGGCAATACGAGCAGTACTTC	CASSLSGRQYEQYF
many	TRBJ2-6	TRBV12-3/TRBV12-4	-	TGTGCCAGCAGGCGCTTTCGCTCTGGGGCCAACGTCCTGACTTTC	CASRRFRSGANVLTF
many	TRBJ2-2	TRBV20-1	-	TGCAGTGTCCCCCCCAGGCAGGGCGTTACCGGGGAGCTGTTTTTT	CSVPPRQGVTGELFF
many	TRBJ2-1	TRBV7-8	-	TGTGCCAGCAGCTCCGCCCTTTTAAGACTCGTCAATGAGCAGTTCTTC	CASSSALLRLVNEQFF
-	TRBJ2-3	TRBV20-1	TRBD2	TGCAGTGCTAACCCTCTAGCGGCTAGCACAACTACGCAGTATTTT	CSANPLAASTTTQYF
many	TRBJ1-2	TRBV19	-	TGTGCCAGTAGTTCGGGACACAAGGATAACTATGGCTACACCTTC	CASSSGHKDNYGYTF
many	TRBJ2-1	TRBV27	TRBD2	TGTGCCAGCAGTTTATCCCCGGGACTACAGTACAATGAGCAGTTCTTC	CASSLSPGLQYNEQFF
many	TRBJ2-5	TRBV4-3	TRBD2	TGCGCCAGCAGTACTAGCGGGAGAGGGGAGACCCAGTACTTC	CASSTSGRGETQYF
many	TRBJ2-1	TRBV27	-	TGTGCCAGCAGACAGCGTGGCCTCACAGTGCAGTTCTTC	CASRQRGLTVQFF
many	TRBJ2-1	TRBV12-3/TRBV12-4	TRBD2	TGTGCCAGCAGTTTAGAGGGACTAGCGGGAGGGGTGAACCAGTTCTTC	CASSLEGLAGGVNQFF
many	TRBJ1-1	TRBV7-9	-	TGTGCCAGCAGTATACCGGGACGGAACACTGAAGCTTTCTTT	CASSIPGRNTEAFF
many	TRBJ1-4	TRBV12-3/TRBV12-4	-	TGTGCCAGCAGTTTAAGCCCCGGGGGGGTAGGAGGAGAAAAACTGTTTTTT	CASSLSPGGVGGEKLFF
many	TRBJ1-6	TRBV5-1	-	TGCGCCAGCAGCTTGGAAGGCGGGGTCCGCCCCCTCCACTTT	CASSLEGGVRPLHF
many	TRBJ2-1	TRBV7-3	TRBD2	TGTGCCAGCAGCCGGGGGAGGGTAAATGAGCAGTTCTTC	CASSRGRVNEQFF
-	TRBJ2-4	TRBV7-9	-	TGTGCCAGCAGCTTACCACAAGGACACGGTCGTGGAAACATTCAGTACTTC	CASSLPQGHGRGNIQYF
many	TRBJ2-1	TRBV9	TRBD2	TGTGCCAGCAGCGTAGGTAGCGGGTACAATGAGCAGTTCTTC	CASSVGSGYNEQFF
many	TRBJ1-4	TRBV20-1	-	TGCAGTGCTAGGCAAGGTTCTGAAAAACTGTTTTTT	CSARQGSEKLFF
many	TRBJ1-1	TRBV12-3/TRBV12-4	-	TGTGCCAGCAGTCACGCCGGGCGAGAAGCTTTCTTT	CASSHAGREAFF
many	TRBJ2-3	TRBV2	-	TGTGCCAGCAGTGAAGCGGGGAGCACAGATACGCAGTATTTT	CASSEAGSTDTQYF
many	TRBJ2-5	TRBV5-1	TRBD2	TGCGCCAGCAGCTTGTGGGGGGGAGAGACCCAGTACTTC	CASSLWGGETQYF
many	TRBJ2-3	TRBV7-2	-	TGTGCCAGCAGCTTAGCTCGGCGGACAGATACGCAGTATTTT	CASSLARRTDTQYF
many	TRBJ1-5	TRBV12-3/TRBV12-4	-	TGTGCCAGCAGTGCGGCCTCCTCGGCAAATCAGCCCCAGCATTTT	CASSAASSANQPQHF
-	TRBJ2-7	TRBV7-2	-	TGTGCCAGCAGCTACCAGTCTAGTTCCTACGAGCAGTACTTC	CASSYQSSSYEQYF
many	TRBJ2-6	TRBV6-6	-	TGTGCCAGCAGTTACCATCGCCCTGGGGCCAACGTCCTGACTTTC	CASSYHRPGANVLTF
many	TRBJ2-3	TRBV24-1	-	TGTGCCACCAGTGGGGGAGTTATTGTAGGACCAGATACGCAGTATTTT	CATSGGVIVGPDTQYF
many	TRBJ2-7	TRBV7-2	-	TGTGCCAGCAGCTTGCCGGGAGCTTACTACGAGCAGTACTTC	CASSLPGAYYEQYF
-	TRBJ2-7	TRBV19	TRBD1	TGTGCCAGCGGGGGGACAGGGGGTCCCTACGAGCAGTACTTC	CASGGTGGPYEQYF
many	TRBJ2-7	TRBV6-2/TRBV6-3	TRBD2	TGTGCCAGCAGGCGGACTAGCGGGAGTGGCGAGCAGTACTTC	CASRRTSGSGEQYF
many	TRBJ2-3	TRBV7-3	-	TGTGCCAGCATGATAACAGGAACAGATACGCAGTATTTT	CASMITGTDTQYF
-	TRBJ2-1	TRBV9	-	TGTGCCAGCAGTCCCCCGCAGGGTGCGGCTGAGCAGTTCTTC	CASSPPQGAAEQFF
many	TRBJ2-1	TRBV12-3/TRBV12-4	-	TGTGCCAGCAGTGGGTACTTTTTCGGTAGCGGACCTTCCTACAATGAGCAGTTCTTC	CASSGYFFGSGPSYNEQFF
many	TRBJ1-5	TRBV4-1	-	TGCGCCAGCAGCGAAGGGGTAAGGGGAAGTGGGCCAGGGAGCAATCAGCCCCAGCATTTT	CASSEGVRGSGPGSNQPQHF
few	TRBJ2-5	TRBV2	TRBD2	TGTGCCAGCAGGAGCGGGAGGGCCGATGAGACCCAGTACTTC	CASRSGRADETQYF
few	TRBJ1-5	TRBV3-1	TRBD1	TGTGCCAGCAGCCAAGATACAGGGGCTCCCCAGCATTTT	CASSQDTGAPQHF
many	TRBJ2-3	TRBV20-1	-	TGCAGTGCGCCTCCGGGCGGCGGGGTCACAGATACGCAGTATTTT	CSAPPGGGVTDTQYF
many	TRBJ2-5	TRBV29-1	-	TGCAGCGAGAGCCTCCAAGAGACCCAGTACTTC	CSESLQETQYF
-	TRBJ2-3	TRBV29-1	-	TGCAGCGTTGATAAAGCCCAAACCTCTAGCACAGATACGCAGTATTTT	CSVDKAQTSSTDTQYF
many	TRBJ2-1	TRBV6-1	TRBD2	TGTGCCAGCAGTGAAGCGCGGGGGAATGAGCAGTTCTTC	CASSEARGNEQFF
few	TRBJ2-7	TRBV11-2	-	TGTGCCAGCAGCTTAGATGGAGGCGGGACCTCCCTCTCCTACGAGCAGTACTTC	CASSLDGGGTSLSYEQYF
-	TRBJ2-1	TRBV29-1	TRBD2	TGCAGCGTCGGGACTAGCGGGGACAATGAGCAGTTCTTC	CSVGTSGDNEQFF
many	TRBJ2-1	TRBV7-9	TRBD2	TGTGCCAGCAGCTTTAGCGGGAGGAATGAGCAGTTCTTC	CASSFSGRNEQFF
many	TRBJ1-2	TRBV12-3/TRBV12-4	TRBD1	TGTGCCAGCAGCCTCAGGGGGGCATGGGGCTACACCTTC	CASSLRGAWGYTF
many	TRBJ2-3	TRBV7-6	-	TGTGCCAGCAGCCCTCAACATCTCTCGTCTAGCACAGATACGCAGTATTTT	CASSPQHLSSSTDTQYF
many	TRBJ2-1	TRBV6-6	TRBD2	TGTGCCAGCAGTACCGGGACTAGCGGGAGGGGGGAGCAGTTCTTC	CASSTGTSGRGEQFF